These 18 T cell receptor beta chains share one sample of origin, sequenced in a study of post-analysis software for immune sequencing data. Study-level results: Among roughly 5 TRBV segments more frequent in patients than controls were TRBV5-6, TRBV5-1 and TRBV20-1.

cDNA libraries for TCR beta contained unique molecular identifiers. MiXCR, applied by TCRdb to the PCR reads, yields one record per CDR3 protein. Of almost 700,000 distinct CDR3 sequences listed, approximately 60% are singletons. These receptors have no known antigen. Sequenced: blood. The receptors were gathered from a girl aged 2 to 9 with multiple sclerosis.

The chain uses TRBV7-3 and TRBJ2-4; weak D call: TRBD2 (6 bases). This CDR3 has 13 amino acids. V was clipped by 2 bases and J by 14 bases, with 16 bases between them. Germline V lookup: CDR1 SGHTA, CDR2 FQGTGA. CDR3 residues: CASSLGEVGWKYF. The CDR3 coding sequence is TGTGCCAGCAGCTTAGGGGAGGTAGGGTGGAAGTACTTC.

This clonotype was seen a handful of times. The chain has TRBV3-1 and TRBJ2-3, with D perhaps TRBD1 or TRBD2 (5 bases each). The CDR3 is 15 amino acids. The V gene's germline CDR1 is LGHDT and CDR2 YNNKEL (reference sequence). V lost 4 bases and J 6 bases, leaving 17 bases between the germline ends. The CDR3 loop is CASSRVGTQYDTQYF. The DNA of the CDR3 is TGTGCCAGCAGCCGGGTGGGGACGCAGTATGATACGCAGTATTTT.

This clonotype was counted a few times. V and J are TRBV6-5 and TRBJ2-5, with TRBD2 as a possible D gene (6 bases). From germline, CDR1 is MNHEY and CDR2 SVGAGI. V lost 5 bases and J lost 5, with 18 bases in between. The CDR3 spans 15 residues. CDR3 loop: CASSPLGGGWETQYF. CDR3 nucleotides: TGTGCCAGCAGTCCCTTGGGGGGAGGTTGGGAGACCCAGTACTTC.

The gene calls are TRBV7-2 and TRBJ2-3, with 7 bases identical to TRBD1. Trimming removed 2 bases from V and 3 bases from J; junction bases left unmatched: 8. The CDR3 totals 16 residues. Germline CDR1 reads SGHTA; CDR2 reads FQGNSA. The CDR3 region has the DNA TGTGCCAGCAGCTTATCAGGGGGATTGGTGACAGATACGCAGTATTTT. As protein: CASSLSGGLVTDTQYF.

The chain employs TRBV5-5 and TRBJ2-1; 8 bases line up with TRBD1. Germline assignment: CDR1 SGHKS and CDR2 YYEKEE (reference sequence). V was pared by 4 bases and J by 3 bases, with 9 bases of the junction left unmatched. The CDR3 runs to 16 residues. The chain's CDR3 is CASSTGQGLSYNEQFF. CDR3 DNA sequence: TGTGCCAGCAGCACTGGACAGGGTCTTAGCTACAATGAGCAGTTCTTC.

The CDR3 DNA sequence: TGTGCCAGCAGTTACTCGAGAGCGGGGGGTACCTACAATGAGCAGTTCTTC. It codes for CASSYSRAGGTYNEQFF. This chain joins TRBV6-5 and TRBJ2-1, with 9 bases identical to TRBD2. J gave up 2 bases and V 0 bases, and 5 bases lay outside the gene matches. From germline, CDR1 is MNHEY and CDR2 SVGAGI. The CDR3 runs to 17 residues.

This chain's CDR3 is CATSTSGSIDTQYF. DNA for the CDR3: TGTGCCACCAGCACTAGCGGGAGTATAGATACGCAGTATTTT. The chain employs TRBV15 and TRBJ2-3, with 10 bases aligning to TRBD2. CDR3 size: 14 residues. V shed 4 bases and J 5 bases; nucleotides not matched to a gene: 3. CDR1 LNHNV and CDR2 YYDKDF come from the germline V gene (reference sequence). Filled out from reference TRBV15 and TRBJ2-3, the complete variable domain reads DAMVIQNPRYQVTQFGKPVTLSCSQTLNHNVMYWYQQKSSQAPKLLFHYYDKDFNNEADTPDNFQSRRPNTSFCFLDIRSPGLGDTAMYLCATSTSGSIDTQYFGPGTRLTVL.

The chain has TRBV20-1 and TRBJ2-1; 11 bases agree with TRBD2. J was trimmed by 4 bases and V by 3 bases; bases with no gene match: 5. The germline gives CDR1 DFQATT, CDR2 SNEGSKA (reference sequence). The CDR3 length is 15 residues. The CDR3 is CSAREASGRYNEQFF. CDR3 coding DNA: TGCAGTGCTAGGGAAGCTAGCGGGAGGTACAATGAGCAGTTCTTC.

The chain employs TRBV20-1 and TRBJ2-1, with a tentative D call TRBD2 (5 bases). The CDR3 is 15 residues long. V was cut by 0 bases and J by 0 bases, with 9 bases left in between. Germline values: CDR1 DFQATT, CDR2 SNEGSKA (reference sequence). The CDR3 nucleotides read TGCAGTGCTAGAGATGGCGGGCGCTCCTACAATGAGCAGTTCTTC. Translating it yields CSARDGGRSYNEQFF.

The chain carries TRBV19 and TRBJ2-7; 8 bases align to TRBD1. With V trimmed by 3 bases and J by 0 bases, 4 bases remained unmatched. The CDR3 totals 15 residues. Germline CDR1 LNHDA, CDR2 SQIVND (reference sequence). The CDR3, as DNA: TGTGCCAGTAGTATCCGGACAGGGAGCTCCTACGAGCAGTACTTC. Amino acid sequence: CASSIRTGSSYEQYF.

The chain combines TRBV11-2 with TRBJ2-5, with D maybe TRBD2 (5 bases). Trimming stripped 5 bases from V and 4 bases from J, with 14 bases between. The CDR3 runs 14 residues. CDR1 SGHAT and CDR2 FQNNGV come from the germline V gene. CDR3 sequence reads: CASSLTGFGETQYF. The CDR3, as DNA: TGTGCCAGCAGCCTAACGGGGTTCGGAGAGACCCAGTACTTC.

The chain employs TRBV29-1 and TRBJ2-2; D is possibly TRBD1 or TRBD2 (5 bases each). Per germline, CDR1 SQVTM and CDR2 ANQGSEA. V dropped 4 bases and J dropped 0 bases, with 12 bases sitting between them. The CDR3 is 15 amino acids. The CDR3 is CSVVSQGANTGELFF. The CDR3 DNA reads TGCAGCGTTGTTTCTCAGGGAGCGAACACCGGGGAGCTGTTTTTT.

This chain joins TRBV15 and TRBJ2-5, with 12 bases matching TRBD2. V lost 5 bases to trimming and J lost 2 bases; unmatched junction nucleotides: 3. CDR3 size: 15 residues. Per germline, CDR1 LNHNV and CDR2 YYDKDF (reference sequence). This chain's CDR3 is CATSWGLAGQETQYF. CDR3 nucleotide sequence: TGTGCCACCAGCTGGGGACTAGCGGGTCAAGAGACCCAGTACTTC.

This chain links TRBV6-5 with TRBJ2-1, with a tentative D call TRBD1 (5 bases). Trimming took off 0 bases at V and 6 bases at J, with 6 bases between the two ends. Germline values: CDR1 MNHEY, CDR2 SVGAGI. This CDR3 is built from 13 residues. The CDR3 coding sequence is TGTGCCAGCAGTTACTCCAGGGCCAATGAGCAGTTCTTC. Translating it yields CASSYSRANEQFF.

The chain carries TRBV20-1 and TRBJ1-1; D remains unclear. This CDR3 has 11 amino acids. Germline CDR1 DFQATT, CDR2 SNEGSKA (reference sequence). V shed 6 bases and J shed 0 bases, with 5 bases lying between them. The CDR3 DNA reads TGCAGTGCCCCTGTGAACACTGAAGCTTTCTTT. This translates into CSAPVNTEAFF.

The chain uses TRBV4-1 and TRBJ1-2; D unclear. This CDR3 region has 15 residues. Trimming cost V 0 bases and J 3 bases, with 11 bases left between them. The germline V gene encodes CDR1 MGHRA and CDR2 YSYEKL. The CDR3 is CASSQDVGSHYGYTF. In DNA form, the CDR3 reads TGCGCCAGCAGCCAAGATGTGGGAAGTCACTATGGCTACACCTTC.

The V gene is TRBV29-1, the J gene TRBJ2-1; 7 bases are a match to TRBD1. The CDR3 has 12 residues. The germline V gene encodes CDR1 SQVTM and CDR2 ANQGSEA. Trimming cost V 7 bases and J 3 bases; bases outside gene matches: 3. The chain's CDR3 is CSERQGYNEQFF. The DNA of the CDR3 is TGCAGCGAACGACAGGGCTACAATGAGCAGTTCTTC.

CDR3 region: CASSLSQGLIVGDLADTQYF. The DNA of the CDR3 is TGTGCCAGCAGCTTATCCCAGGGATTAATTGTGGGTGATCTTGCAGATACGCAGTATTTT. This sequence joins TRBV7-3 and TRBJ2-3; D possibly corresponds to TRBD1 (5 bases). V was clipped by 2 bases and J by 4 bases, with 28 bases between them. The germline CDR1 and CDR2 sequences are SGHTA and FQGTGA. This CDR3 comprises 20 residues.